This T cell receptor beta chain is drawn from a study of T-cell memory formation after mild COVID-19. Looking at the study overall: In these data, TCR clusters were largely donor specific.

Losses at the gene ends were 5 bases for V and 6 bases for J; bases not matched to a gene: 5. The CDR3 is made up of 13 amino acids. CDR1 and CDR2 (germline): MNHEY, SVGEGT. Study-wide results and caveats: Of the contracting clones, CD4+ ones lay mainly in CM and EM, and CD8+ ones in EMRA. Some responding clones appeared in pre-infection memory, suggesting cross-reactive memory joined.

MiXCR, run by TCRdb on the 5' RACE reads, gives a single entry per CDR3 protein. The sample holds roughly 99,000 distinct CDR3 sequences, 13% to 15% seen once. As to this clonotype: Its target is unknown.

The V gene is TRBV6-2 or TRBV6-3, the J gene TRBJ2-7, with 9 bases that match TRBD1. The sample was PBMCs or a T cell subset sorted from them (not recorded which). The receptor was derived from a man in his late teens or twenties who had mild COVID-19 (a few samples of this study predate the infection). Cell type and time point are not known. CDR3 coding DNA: TGTGCCAGCAGTCTGGGACAGGGAATCGAGCAGTACGTC. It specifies CASSLGQGIEQYV.